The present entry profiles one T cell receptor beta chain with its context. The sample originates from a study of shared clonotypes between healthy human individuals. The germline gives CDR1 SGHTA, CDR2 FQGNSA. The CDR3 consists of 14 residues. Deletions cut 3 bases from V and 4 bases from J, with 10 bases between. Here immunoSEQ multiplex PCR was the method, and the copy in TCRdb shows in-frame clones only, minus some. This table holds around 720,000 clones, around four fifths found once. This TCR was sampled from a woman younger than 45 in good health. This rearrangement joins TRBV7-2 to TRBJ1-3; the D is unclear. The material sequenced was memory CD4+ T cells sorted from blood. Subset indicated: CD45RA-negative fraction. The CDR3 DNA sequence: TGTGCCAGCAGCTTTGGCCAACAGGGAAACACCATATATTTT. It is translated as CASSFGQQGNTIYF.